This T cell receptor beta chain was profiled in a study of glioma-infiltrating T cells after dendritic cell vaccination (dated by TCRdb to about 2016). Background for the entire study: The cohort comprised about 15 glioblastoma patients from Phase I and II dendritic cell vaccination trials, 9 newly diagnosed and 6 with recurrent disease. Between the early 2000s and the early 2010s, the patients were given dendritic cell vaccination pulsed with autologous tumor lysate. In glioblastoma patients vaccinated with dendritic cells, deep sequencing of TCR beta CDR3 regions served to measure tumor-infiltrating lymphocyte content and to compare repertoires between tumor and blood. Survival after dendritic cell vaccination was correlated with TCR sequencing metrics, including TIL content and tumor-blood repertoire overlap. Each patient got three intradermal injections of the dendritic cell vaccine, spaced at biweekly intervals, in the arm below the axilla. The vaccine consisted of monocyte-derived dendritic cells cultured less than 9 days with IL-4 and GM-CSF, then pulsed overnight with autologous tumor lysate.

Using the immunoSEQ assay, TCRB CDR3 regions were amplified from about 1.9 micrograms of genomic DNA, or from all available DNA when less than that was on hand. The multiplex PCR relied on 60 forward primers for TCR V beta segments and 13 reverse primers for J beta segments. To estimate the number of reads per starting template, synthetic control templates were added to each sample at limiting dilution. Sequencing produced 87 bp reads on the Illumina HiSeq System. As for the original processing: To remove PCR and sequencing errors, closely related sequences were merged with a nearest neighbor algorithm. TCR overlap was defined as the percentage of unique tumor TCR beta sequences that were also present in the same patient's peripheral blood. In its TCRdb copy, this immuneACCESS table keeps in-frame sequences only and misses some clones. Where compared with another copy, unresolved V genes explain less than half of these, and the others have no known cause. The V and J calls and clone size were taken over from that table, and D and trimming were inferred from the DNA. The sample includes 90,000 to 100,000 clones, with 79% observed a single time. The ten largest clones add up to about 6.5% of the sample.

Looking up the germline V gene yields CDR1 MDHEN and CDR2 SYDVKM. Measured from the cysteine to the phenylalanine, the CDR3 is 12 residues long. Just the 36-base CDR3 DNA is kept, in frame starting at base 1. The investigation overall reported the following: Longer time to progression and overall survival after dendritic cell vaccination were predicted by higher estimated pretreatment TIL content. The TCR overlap response model with three groups was called speculative and said to need prospective validation. The cohort was small and heterogeneous, few patients had complete blood and tumor sets, and even fewer had initial-recurrent tumor pairs. TCR clonality showed no direct relationship with survival, which suggests that a diverse polyclonal response may be important.

Selection of patients required sufficient residual fresh-frozen tumor tissue and over two years of available survival data. Although molecular status otherwise differed among the glioblastoma patients, no patient had an isocitrate dehydrogenase mutation. PBMC collection took place before vaccination, two weeks after the third vaccination, and at tumor progression if progression occurred. Genomic DNA was extracted with the Qiagen DNeasy Blood extraction Kit. As regards this clone: The antigen this receptor binds is unknown. At one of its ends the junction is not consistent with the germline gene, which may arise from a read error.

This sequence originates from a human donor with glioblastoma. Recombination connected TRBV28 to TRBJ2-5, with a weak D call of TRBD2 (6 bases match). The sequencing here drew on blood, taken before dendritic cell vaccination. The CDR3 region: CASSFVSGRSNF. Here is the DNA: TGTGCCAGCAGTTTTGTCTCCGGGAGAAGTAACTTC.